This T cell receptor (beta chain) emerged from a study of cytomegalovirus exposure and HLA in healthy donors. About the study: Researchers previously reported finding fewer than 140 million unique TCR beta sequences from approximately 190 million T cells.

There are a few counts of this clone. The PCR had 60 Vbeta and 13 Jbeta primers. Libraries were prepared by immunoSEQ multiplex PCR; TCRdb keeps only in-frame clonotypes and omits some of them. The data show 150,000 to 200,000 clones, with over 65% seen just once and less than 1.5% held by the top ten. After removal of 4 bases from V and 3 bases from J, the junction contained 8 bases not matched to a gene. CDR3 length: 15 amino acids. Germline V gives CDR1 MGHDK, CDR2 SYGVNS. The receptor was isolated from a woman aged 25 to 39 in good health and CMV-seropositive. The sample was PBMCs. J is TRBJ1-2 and V is TRBV25-1, with 7 positions matching TRBD1. The CDR3 spells CASSAGTDPYYGYTF. Here the CDR3 DNA reads TGTGCCAGCAGTGCCGGGACAGACCCATACTATGGCTACACCTTC.